This TCR beta chain was recovered during a study of memory CD4+ T cells and cytomegalovirus serostatus. The wider study: Healthy Belgian adult donors included about nine CMV-positive and some 23 CMV-negative people.

Sequencing used immunoSEQ multiplex PCR; TCRdb keeps in-frame clones, though not all of them. Here the sample spans under 45,000 clones, 65% to 80% being singletons. This CDR3 spans 14 amino acids. The V gene's germline CDR1 is GTSNPN and CDR2 SVGIG (reference sequence). The sort gate was single viable CD3+CD4+CD8-CD45RO+ cells for memory CD4+ T cells. Serum IgG to CMV pp150, pp28, p38 and p52 defined serostatus. Total CD4+ T cells were enriched by CD4 positive selection. The chain employs TRBV30 and TRBJ2-1, with 9 bases fitting TRBD2. The TCR sequence derives from an adult in good health and CMV-seronegative. Source material: memory CD4+ T cells from blood. The CDR3: CGARLAGRRNEQFF. The CDR3 nucleotides read TGTGGCGCTCGTCTAGCGGGGCGCCGCAATGAGCAGTTCTTC.